Given below is one T cell receptor (beta chain) in context. Antigen unknown. All the patients suffered relapse after autologous stem cell transplantation, and brentuximab vedotin exposure differed. Best responses fell into complete response, partial response or progressive disease. Clones were sequenced by immunoSEQ multiplex PCR, and TCRdb holds only the in-frame ones, with some missing. Of several thousand clones in the sample, about four fifths were seen once. The data stem from a study of PD-1 blockade in classical Hodgkin lymphoma. Study-level results: Similar baseline diversity was found in complete responders and newly diagnosed patients. Healthy donors reportedly exceeded newly diagnosed patients in baseline TCR diversity.

This CDR3 spans 16 amino acids. V gave up 3 bases and J gave up 3 bases; unmatched junction bases: 5. Germline V lookup: CDR1 SNHLY, CDR2 FYNNEI. The source of this sequence is a human donor with classical Hodgkin lymphoma. The sequencing here drew on peripheral blood mononuclear cells (PBMCs), taken at baseline. V is TRBV2 and J is TRBJ2-2; 9 bases line up with TRBD2. CDR3 in amino acids: CASSDKAGGYTGELFF. The CDR3 nucleotides are TGTGCCAGCAGTGACAAAGCGGGAGGTTACACCGGGGAGCTGTTTTTT.